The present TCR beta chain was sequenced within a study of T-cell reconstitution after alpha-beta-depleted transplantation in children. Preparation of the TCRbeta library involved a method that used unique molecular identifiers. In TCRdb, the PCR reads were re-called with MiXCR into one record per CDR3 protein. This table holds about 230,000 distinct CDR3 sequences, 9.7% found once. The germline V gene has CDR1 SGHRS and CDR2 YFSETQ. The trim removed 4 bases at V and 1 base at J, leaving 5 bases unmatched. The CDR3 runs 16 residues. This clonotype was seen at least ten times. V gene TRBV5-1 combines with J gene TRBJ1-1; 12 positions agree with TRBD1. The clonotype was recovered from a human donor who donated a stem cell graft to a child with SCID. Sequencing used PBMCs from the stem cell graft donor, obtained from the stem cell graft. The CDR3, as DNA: TGCGCCAGCAGCCCAGGGGACAGGGGGCAGAACACTGAAGCTTTCTTT. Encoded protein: CASSPGDRGQNTEAFF. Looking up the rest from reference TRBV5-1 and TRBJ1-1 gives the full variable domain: KAGVTQTPRYLIKTRGQQVTLSCSPISGHRSVSWYQQTPGQGLQFLFEYFSETQRNKGNFPGRFSGRQFSNSRSEMNVSTLELGDSALYLCASSPGDRGQNTEAFFGQGTRLTVV.